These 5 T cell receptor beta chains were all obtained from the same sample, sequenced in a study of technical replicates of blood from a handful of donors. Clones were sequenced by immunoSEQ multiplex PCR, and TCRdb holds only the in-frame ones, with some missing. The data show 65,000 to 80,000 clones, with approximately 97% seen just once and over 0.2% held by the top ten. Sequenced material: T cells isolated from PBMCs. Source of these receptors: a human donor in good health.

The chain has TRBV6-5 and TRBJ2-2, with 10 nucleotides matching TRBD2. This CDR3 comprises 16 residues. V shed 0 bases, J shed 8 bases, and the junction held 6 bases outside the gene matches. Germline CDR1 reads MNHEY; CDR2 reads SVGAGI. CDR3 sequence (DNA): TGTGCCAGCAGTTACTCTCCTAGCGGGAGCTCGGGGGAGCTGTTTTTT. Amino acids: CASSYSPSGSSGELFF.

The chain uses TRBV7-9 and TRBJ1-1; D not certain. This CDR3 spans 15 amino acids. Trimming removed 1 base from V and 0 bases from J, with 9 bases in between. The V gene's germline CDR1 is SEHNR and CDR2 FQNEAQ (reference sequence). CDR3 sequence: CASSLDLLLNTEAFF. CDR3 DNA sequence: TGTGCCAGCAGCTTAGACTTACTTCTGAACACTGAAGCTTTCTTT.

The CDR3 reads CASSYSPAGGYEQYF. The CDR3, as DNA: TGTGCCAGCAGTTACTCCCCGGCGGGAGGGTACGAGCAGTACTTC. The chain combines TRBV6-5 with TRBJ2-7; the match to TRBD2 covers 9 bases. The germline V gene encodes CDR1 MNHEY and CDR2 SVGAGI. The trim removed 0 bases at V and 4 bases at J, leaving 4 bases unmatched. This CDR3 contains 15 residues.

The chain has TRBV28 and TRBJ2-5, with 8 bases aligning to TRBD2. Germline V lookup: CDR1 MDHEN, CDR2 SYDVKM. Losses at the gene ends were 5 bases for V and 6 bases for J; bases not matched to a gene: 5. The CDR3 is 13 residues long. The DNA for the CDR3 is TGTGCCAGCAGTCCGGGACTAGAGAAGACCCAGTACTTC. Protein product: CASSPGLEKTQYF.

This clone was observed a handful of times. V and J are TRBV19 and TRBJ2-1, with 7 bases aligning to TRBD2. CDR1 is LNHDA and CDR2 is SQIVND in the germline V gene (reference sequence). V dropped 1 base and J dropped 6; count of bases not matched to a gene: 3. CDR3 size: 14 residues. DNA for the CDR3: TGTGCCAGTAGTATAGGGGGGAGGGGCAATGAGCAGTTCTTC. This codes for CASSIGGRGNEQFF. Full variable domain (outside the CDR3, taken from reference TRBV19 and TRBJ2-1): DGGITQSPKYLFRKEGQNVTLSCEQNLNHDAMYWYRQDPGQGLRLIYYSQIVNDFQKGDIAEGYSVSREKKESFPLTVTSAQKNPTAFYLCASSIGGRGNEQFFGPGTRLTVL.